This T cell receptor beta chain appears in the sequencing data of a study of OX40 agonist ivuxolimab in advanced cancers. Study-level background: Ivuxolimab was an agonistic, fully human IgG2 monoclonal antibody directed against OX40 (CD134), a costimulatory receptor. Intravenous ivuxolimab was administered to patients every 2 weeks at six dose levels: 0.01, 0.1, 0.3, 1.5, 3 and 10 mg/kg. Of the approximately 50 dose-escalation patients, hepatocellular carcinoma was present in about 20, melanoma in roughly 15, renal cell carcinoma in 9 and head and neck cancer in 9. The dose-escalation cohort was roughly 87% male with a mean age of approximately 60 years, ranging from 23 to 79. Prior anti-PD-1, anti-PD-L1 or anti-CTLA-4 therapy was permitted, and checkpoint inhibitors had been received by less than 45% of dose-escalation patients. Three dose-escalation patients achieved partial responses, one with hepatocellular carcinoma and two with cutaneous melanoma. Peripheral TCRbeta sequencing was intended to test whether TCR sequence diversity was altered and clonal T-cell expansion was caused by ivuxolimab. The paper reports the monotherapy dose-escalation portion (N of about 56 patients) of the phase I ivuxolimab trial. What the work shows at the level of the full study, not this receptor alone: In partial responders in the 0.1-3.0 mg/kg groups, normalized peripheral clonal expansion was found to be among the lowest, especially among CD8+ T cells. After ivuxolimab, expanded clones were on average more numerous among CD8+ T cells than among CD4+ T cells. Antigen specificity was not determined for the clonally expanded peripheral T cells. At doses of 0.1 to 3.0 mg/kg, clonal expansion of both CD4+ and CD8+ T cells in blood was seen between baseline and week 6. Low levels of normalized T-cell clonal expansion were also seen in some patients who did not respond.

This clone has more than one count but fewer than ten. Its antigen has not been determined. No base quality values were provided; no much bigger clone lies one nucleotide off. For sequencing of the TCRbeta CDR3 region, genomic DNA was extracted from the sorted cells. The immunoSEQ Assay was used to sequence the TCRbeta CDR3 regions. The table comes from immuneACCESS by way of TCRdb, which keeps in-frame sequences with V and J called. Part of the clones is missing from these tables; in studies checked, under half for an unresolved V gene and the rest for unknown reasons. The sample table holds tens of thousands of clones, of which more than 80% were seen once. The ten biggest clones cover around 2.1% of the sample. Patients with autoimmune disease history or receiving systemic immunosuppression were excluded from the trial. Peripheral blood for TCR sequencing was drawn from every dose cohort at baseline, at cycle 4 day 1 and at cycle 7 day 1. The samples were taken from a phase I, first-in-human, multicenter, open-label dose-escalation trial of ivuxolimab. Adults with locally advanced or metastatic melanoma, renal cell carcinoma, hepatocellular carcinoma or head and neck squamous cell carcinoma were enrolled in the trial. Before TCR sequencing, CD4+ T cells and CD8+ T cells from peripheral blood were sorted into separate populations.

CDR1 and CDR2 are drawn from the germline V gene (reference sequence): GTSNPN, SVGIG. A distance of 15 bases separates the germline ends of V and J, which lose 1 base and 0 bases respectively. The CDR3, from cysteine to phenylalanine, totals 16 residues. Only the CDR3 DNA stays, 48 bases, in frame from base 1. The clonotype comes from an adult with an advanced solid tumor such as melanoma, head and neck, liver or kidney cancer. The chain is made from TRBV30 and TRBJ1-1; the best D guess is TRBD1, with 6 bases matching. Material: CD4+ or CD8+ T cells sorted from blood, obtained in a trial of the OX40 agonist ivuxolimab. CDR3 protein: CAWSEAPGHMNTEAFF. The sequenced DNA: TGTGCCTGGAGTGAAGCCCCGGGACACATGAACACTGAAGCTTTCTTT.